The sequence of this T cell receptor beta chain was determined in a study of blood T cell repertoires in COVID-19. Across the whole study: Sources were T cells, B-cell-depleted T cells, or PBMCs; the material itself was cDNA or gDNA.

The CDR3 totals 15 residues. Germline V gene lookup returns CDR1 SGDLS and CDR2 YYNGEE. V dropped 1 base and J dropped 5 bases, with 14 bases sitting between them. Profiling relied on immunoSEQ multiplex PCR, and the TCRdb table lists in-frame clones only, not all of them. The sample holds under 75,000 clones, less than 75% seen once. The sample comprised peripheral blood. The chain employs TRBV9 and TRBJ2-3; weak D call: TRBD2 (5 bases). The TCR sequence derives from a man aged 60 to 75 with acute or convalescent COVID-19. CDR3 sequence: CASSVSLREGDTQYF. As DNA, the CDR3 is TGTGCCAGCAGCGTATCCCTCCGGGAAGGAGATACGCAGTATTTT.